The clone carrying this T cell receptor beta chain was detected only a few times. The data are from a study of molecular identifiers for immune sequencing clone quantification. From the PCR reads, TCRdb called clonotypes with MiXCR, one entry per CDR3 protein. The data contain about 510,000 distinct CDR3 sequences, over 20% of them singletons. Germline V gene sequence: CDR1 GTSNPN, CDR2 SVGIG (reference sequence). The CDR3 is 17 residues long. V was pared by 2 bases and J by 4 bases, with 12 bases of the junction left unmatched. For naive CD8 T cells, sorting used the CD8+CD4-CCR7+CD45RA+ phenotype. The sequence derives from a human donor in good health. Some libraries in this study had Jurkat cell RNA spiked in. The chain links TRBV30 to TRBJ2-2; 8 bases are a match to TRBD1. The sequenced sample consisted of naive CD8+ T cells from blood, with Jurkat cell RNA spiked in. Subset denoted: FACS-sorted CD8+CD4-CCR7+CD45RA+ naive T cells. CDR3 loop: CAWSKGQGSVSTGELFF. The DNA for the CDR3 is TGTGCCTGGAGTAAAGGACAGGGATCAGTGAGCACCGGGGAGCTGTTTTTT.